The 3 T cell receptor beta chains below come from one sample, sequenced in a study of circulating and synovial CD4+ cells in juvenile arthritis. Method: immunoSEQ multiplex PCR; TCRdb's copy keeps in-frame clones and lacks some. The table includes about 14,000 clones, roughly 84% detected once. The sample consisted of CD4+ T cells from synovial fluid. The receptors originated from a human patient with juvenile idiopathic arthritis. Some clones in this sample may be carry-over from other donors' samples.

This chain connects TRBV6-6 to TRBJ1-5; 7 positions agree with TRBD1. The CDR3 loop spans 15 amino acids. From germline, CDR1 is MNHNY and CDR2 SVGAGI (reference sequence). V lost 11 bases, J lost 0 bases, and 10 bases stayed unmatched. CDR3 in DNA: TGTGCCGGAGGAACAGGGGCCACTAGCAATCAGCCCCAGCATTTT. Amino acids: CAGGTGATSNQPQHF.

The chain links TRBV6-6 to TRBJ1-1, with a weak D call TRBD1 (5 bases). The V end lost 6 bases, the J end lost 5 bases, and 16 bases lay between the germline ends. The CDR3 is 14 amino acids. CDR1 and CDR2 (germline): MNHNY, SVGAGI (reference sequence). The CDR3 DNA reads TGTGCCAGCAGCTCTAGACAGAAAATGACTGAAGCTTTCTTT. It yields the protein CASSSRQKMTEAFF.

The chain uses TRBV5-1 and TRBJ1-1; the match to TRBD1 covers 7 bases. CDR3 length: 14 amino acids. Trimming took 2 bases from V and 3 from J; bases not matched to a gene: 4. Germline V gene sequence: CDR1 SGHRS, CDR2 YFSETQ. Here the CDR3 reads CASSLSGQYTEAFF. For the CDR3, the DNA is TGCGCCAGCAGCTTATCGGGACAGTACACTGAAGCTTTCTTT.